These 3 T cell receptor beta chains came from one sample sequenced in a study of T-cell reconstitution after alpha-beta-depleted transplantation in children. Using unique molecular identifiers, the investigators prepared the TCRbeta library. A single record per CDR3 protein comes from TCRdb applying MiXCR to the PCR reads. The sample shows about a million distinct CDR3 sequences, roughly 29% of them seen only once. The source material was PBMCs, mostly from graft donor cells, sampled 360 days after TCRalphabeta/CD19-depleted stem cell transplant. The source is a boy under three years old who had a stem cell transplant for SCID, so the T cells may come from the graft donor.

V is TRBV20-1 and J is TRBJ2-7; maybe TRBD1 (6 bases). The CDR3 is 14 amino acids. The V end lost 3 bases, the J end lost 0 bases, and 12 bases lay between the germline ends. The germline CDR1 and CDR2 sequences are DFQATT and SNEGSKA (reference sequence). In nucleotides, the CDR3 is TGCAGTGCTAGGGGTGGGGGCGGCTCCTACGAGCAGTACTTC. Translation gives CSARGGGGSYEQYF.

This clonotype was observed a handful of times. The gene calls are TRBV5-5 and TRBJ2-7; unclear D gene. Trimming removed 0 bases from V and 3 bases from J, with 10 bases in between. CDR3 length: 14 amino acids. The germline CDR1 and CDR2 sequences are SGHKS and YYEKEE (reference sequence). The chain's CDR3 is CASSLAVGHYEQYF. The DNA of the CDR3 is TGTGCCAGCAGCTTGGCGGTGGGCCACTACGAGCAGTACTTC.

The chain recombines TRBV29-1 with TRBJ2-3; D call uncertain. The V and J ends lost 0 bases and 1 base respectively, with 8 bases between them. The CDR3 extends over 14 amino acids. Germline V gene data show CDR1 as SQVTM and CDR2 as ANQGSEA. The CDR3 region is CSVEDPVGTDTQYF. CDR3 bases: TGCAGCGTTGAAGACCCCGTGGGCACAGATACGCAGTATTTT.